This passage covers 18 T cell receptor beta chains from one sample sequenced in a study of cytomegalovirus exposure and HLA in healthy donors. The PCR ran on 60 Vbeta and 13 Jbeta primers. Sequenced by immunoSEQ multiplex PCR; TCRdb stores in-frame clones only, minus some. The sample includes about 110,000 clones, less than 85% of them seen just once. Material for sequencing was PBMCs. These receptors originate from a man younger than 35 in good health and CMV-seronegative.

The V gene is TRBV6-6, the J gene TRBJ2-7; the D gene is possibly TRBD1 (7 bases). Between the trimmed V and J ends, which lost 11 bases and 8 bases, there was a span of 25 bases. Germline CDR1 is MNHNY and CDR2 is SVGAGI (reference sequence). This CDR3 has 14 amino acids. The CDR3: CASQRGQGDLKQYF. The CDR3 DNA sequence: TGTGCCTCACAACGGGGGCAGGGGGACTTGAAGCAGTACTTC.

In nucleotides, the CDR3 is TGTGCCAGCAGCTTAGGGAGGAGCAGGCTGTTTTTT. This codes for CASSLGRSRLFF. The chain uses TRBV11-3 and TRBJ1-4; unclear D gene. Germline lookup yields CDR1 SGHNT and CDR2 YENEEA. Trimming removed 1 base from V and 14 bases from J, with 11 bases in between. The CDR3 contains 12 residues.

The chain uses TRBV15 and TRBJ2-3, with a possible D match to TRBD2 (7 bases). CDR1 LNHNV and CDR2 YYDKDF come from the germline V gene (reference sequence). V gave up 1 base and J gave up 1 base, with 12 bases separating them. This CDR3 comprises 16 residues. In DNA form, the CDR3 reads TGTGCCACCAGCAGAGGAGGGGGGGCCGGCACAGATACGCAGTATTTT. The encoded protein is CATSRGGGAGTDTQYF.

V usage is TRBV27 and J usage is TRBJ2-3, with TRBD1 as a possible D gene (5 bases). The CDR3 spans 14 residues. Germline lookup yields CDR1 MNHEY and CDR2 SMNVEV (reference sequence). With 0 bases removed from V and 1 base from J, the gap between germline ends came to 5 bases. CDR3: CASSLSRGTDTQYF. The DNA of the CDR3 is TGTGCCAGCAGTTTATCCAGGGGCACAGATACGCAGTATTTT.

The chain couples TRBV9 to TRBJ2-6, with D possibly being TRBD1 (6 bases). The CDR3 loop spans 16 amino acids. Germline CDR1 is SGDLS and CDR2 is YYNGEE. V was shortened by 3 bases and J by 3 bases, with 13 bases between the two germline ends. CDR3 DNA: TGTGCCAGCAGCGGAAACAGGGTAGGTGGGGCCAACGTCCTGACTTTC. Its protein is CASSGNRVGGANVLTF. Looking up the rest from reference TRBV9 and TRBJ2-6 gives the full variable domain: DSGVTQTPKHLITATGQRVTLRCSPRSGDLSVYWYQQSLDQGLQFLIQYYNGEERAKGNILERFSAQQFPDLHSELNLSSLELGDSALYFCASSGNRVGGANVLTFGAGSRLTVL.

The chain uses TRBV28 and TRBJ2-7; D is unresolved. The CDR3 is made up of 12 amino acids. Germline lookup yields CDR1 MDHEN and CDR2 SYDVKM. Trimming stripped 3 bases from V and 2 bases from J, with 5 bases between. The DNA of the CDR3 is TGTGCCAGCAGTTTTACTCCCTACGAGCAGTACTTC. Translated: CASSFTPYEQYF.

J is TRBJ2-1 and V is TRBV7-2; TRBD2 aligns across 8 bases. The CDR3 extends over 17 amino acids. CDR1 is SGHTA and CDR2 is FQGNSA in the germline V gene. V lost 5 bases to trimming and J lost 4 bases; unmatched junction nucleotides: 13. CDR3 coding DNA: TGTGCCAGCAGCCCGGATCTAGCGGGCCCATTTTACAATGAGCAGTTCTTC. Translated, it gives CASSPDLAGPFYNEQFF.

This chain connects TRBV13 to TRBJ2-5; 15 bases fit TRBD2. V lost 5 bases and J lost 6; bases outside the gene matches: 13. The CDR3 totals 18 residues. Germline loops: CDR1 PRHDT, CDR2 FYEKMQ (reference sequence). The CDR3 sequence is CASSGGDRGTSGGKTQYF. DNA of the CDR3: TGTGCCAGCAGCGGTGGGGACAGGGGGACTAGCGGGGGGAAGACCCAGTACTTC.

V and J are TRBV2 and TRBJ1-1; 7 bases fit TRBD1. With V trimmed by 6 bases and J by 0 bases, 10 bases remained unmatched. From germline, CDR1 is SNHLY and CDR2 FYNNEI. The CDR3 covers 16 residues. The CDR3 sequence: CASRQTGSPMNTEAFF. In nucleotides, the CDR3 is TGTGCCAGCAGGCAGACAGGGAGTCCCATGAACACTGAAGCTTTCTTT.

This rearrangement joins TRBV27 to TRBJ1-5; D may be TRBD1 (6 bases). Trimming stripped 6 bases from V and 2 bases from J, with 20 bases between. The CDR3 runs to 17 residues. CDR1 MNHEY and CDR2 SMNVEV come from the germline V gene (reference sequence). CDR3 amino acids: CASSPLTGKAGNQPQHF. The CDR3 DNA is TGTGCCAGCAGCCCCTTAACAGGGAAGGCTGGCAATCAGCCCCAGCATTTT.

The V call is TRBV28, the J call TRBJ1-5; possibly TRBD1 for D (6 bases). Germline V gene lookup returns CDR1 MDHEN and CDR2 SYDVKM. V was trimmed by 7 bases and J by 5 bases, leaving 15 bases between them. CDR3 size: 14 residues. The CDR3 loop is CASTLGANHQPQHF. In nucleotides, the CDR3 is TGTGCCAGCACCTTGGGGGCAAATCATCAGCCCCAGCATTTT. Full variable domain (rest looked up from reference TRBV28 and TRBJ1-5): DVKVTQSSRYLVKRTGEKVFLECVQDMDHENMFWYRQDPGLGLRLIYFSYDVKMKEKGDIPEGYSVSREKKERFSLILESASTNQTSMYLCASTLGANHQPQHFGDGTRLSIL.

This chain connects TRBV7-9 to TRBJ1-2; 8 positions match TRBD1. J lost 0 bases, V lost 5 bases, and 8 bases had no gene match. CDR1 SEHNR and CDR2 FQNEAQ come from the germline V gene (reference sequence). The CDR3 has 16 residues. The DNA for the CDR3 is TGTGCCAGCAGCGTAGGGGACAGGACTTCTAACTATGGCTACACCTTC. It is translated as CASSVGDRTSNYGYTF.

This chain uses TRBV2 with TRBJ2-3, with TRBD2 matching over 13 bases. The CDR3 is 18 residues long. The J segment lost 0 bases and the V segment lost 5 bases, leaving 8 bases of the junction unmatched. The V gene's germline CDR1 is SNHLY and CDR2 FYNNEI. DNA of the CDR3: TGTGCCAGCAGTTTGGGACTAGCGGGACTAACTAGCACAGATACGCAGTATTTT. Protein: CASSLGLAGLTSTDTQYF. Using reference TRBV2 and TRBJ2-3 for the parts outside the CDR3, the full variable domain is EPEVTQTPSHQVTQMGQEVILRCVPISNHLYFYWYRQILGQKVEFLVSFYNNEISEKSEIFDDQFSVERPDGSNFTLKIRSTKLEDSAMYFCASSLGLAGLTSTDTQYFGPGTRLTVL.

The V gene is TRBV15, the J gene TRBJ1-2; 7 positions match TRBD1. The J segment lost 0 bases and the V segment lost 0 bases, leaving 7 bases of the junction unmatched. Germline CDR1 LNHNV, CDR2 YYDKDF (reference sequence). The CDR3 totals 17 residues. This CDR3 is CATSRDLRTGPNYGYTF. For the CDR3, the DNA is TGTGCCACCAGCAGAGACCTGAGGACAGGACCTAACTATGGCTACACCTTC.

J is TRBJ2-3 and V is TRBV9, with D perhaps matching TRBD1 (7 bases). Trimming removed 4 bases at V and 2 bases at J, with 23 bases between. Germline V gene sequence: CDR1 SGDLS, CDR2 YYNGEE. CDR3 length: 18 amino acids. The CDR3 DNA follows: TGTGCCAGCAGCCCCCTCAACCCAGGGGGGTCCTACACAGATACGCAGTATTTT. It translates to CASSPLNPGGSYTDTQYF.

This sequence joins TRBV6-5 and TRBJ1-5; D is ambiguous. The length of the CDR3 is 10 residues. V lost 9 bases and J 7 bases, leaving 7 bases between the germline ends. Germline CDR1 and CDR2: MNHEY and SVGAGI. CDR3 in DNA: TGTGCCAGAGCGAGGCAGCCCCAGCATTTT. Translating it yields CARARQPQHF.

The CDR3 nucleotides are TGTGCCAGCAGTGGGGCCCGTAACTATGGCTACACCTTC. Its protein product is CASSGARNYGYTF. The chain recombines TRBV2 with TRBJ1-2; D call uncertain. Trimming took off 4 bases at V and 1 base at J, with 7 bases between the two ends. Germline V gives CDR1 SNHLY, CDR2 FYNNEI. This CDR3 has 13 amino acids. The entire variable domain, with the rest obtained from reference TRBV2 and TRBJ1-2, is as follows: EPEVTQTPSHQVTQMGQEVILRCVPISNHLYFYWYRQILGQKVEFLVSFYNNEISEKSEIFDDQFSVERPDGSNFTLKIRSTKLEDSAMYFCASSGARNYGYTFGSGTRLTVV.

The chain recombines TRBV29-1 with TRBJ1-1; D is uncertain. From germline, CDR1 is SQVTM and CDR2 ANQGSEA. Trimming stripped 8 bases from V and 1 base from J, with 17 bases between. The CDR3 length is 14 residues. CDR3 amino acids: CSSRDGRANTEAFF. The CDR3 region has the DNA TGCAGCTCTCGCGACGGGCGGGCGAACACTGAAGCTTTCTTT.